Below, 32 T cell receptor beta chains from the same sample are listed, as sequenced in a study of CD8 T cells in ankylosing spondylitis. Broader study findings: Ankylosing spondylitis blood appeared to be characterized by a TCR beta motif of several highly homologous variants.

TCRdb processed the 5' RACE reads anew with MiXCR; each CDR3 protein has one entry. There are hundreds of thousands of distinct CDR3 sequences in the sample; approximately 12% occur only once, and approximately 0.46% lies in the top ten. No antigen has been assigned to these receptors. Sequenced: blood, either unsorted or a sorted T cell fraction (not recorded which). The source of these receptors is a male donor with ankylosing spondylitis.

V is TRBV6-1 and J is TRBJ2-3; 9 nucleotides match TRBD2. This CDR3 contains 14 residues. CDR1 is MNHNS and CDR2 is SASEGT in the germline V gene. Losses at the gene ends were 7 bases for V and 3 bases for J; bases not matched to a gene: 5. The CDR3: CASKRLAGTDTQYF. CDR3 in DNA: TGTGCCAGCAAAAGGCTAGCGGGGACAGATACGCAGTATTTT.

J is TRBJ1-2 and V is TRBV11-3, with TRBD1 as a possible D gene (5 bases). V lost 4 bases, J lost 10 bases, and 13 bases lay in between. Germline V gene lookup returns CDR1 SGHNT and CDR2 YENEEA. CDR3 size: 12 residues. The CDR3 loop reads CASSSGAYDYTF. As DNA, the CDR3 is TGTGCCAGCAGCTCTGGGGCTTACGACTACACCTTC.

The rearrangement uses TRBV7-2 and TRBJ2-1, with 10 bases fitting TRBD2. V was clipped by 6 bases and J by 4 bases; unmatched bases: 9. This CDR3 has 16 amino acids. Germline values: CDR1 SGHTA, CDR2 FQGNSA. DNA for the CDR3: TGTGCCAGCAGGAACCCGGGACTAGCGACATACAATGAGCAGTTCTTC. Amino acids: CASRNPGLATYNEQFF.

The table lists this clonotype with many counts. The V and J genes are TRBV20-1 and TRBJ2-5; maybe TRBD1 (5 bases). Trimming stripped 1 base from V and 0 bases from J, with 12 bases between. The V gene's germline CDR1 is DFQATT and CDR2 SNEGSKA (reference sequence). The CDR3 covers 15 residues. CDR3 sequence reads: CSARVVGQDQETQYF. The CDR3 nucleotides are TGCAGTGCTAGAGTGGTAGGACAAGACCAAGAGACCCAGTACTTC.

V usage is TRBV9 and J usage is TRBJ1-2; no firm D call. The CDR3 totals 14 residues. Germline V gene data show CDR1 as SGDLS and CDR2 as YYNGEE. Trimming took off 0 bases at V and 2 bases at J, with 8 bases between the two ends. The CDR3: CASSVEAGNYGYTF. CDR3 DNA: TGTGCCAGCAGCGTAGAGGCAGGAAACTATGGCTACACCTTC.

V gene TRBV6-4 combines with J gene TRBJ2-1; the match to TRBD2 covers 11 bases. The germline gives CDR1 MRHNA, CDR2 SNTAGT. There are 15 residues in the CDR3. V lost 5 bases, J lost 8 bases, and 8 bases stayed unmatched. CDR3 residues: CASSRLAGRWDEQFF. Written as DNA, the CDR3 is TGTGCCAGCAGTCGACTAGCGGGAAGATGGGATGAGCAGTTCTTC.

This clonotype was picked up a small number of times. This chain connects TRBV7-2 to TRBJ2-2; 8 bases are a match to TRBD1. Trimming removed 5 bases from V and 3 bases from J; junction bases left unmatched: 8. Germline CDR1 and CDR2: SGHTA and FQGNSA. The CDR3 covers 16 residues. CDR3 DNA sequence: TGTGCCAGCAGCCCGGGGACAGGTTTCGACACCGGGGAGCTGTTTTTT. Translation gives CASSPGTGFDTGELFF. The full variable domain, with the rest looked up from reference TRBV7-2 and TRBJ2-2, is GAGVSQSPSNKVTEKGKDVELRCDPISGHTALYWYRQSLGQGLEFLIYFQGNSAPDKSGLPSDRFSAERTGGSVSTLTIQRTQQEDSAVYLCASSPGTGFDTGELFFGEGSRLTVL.

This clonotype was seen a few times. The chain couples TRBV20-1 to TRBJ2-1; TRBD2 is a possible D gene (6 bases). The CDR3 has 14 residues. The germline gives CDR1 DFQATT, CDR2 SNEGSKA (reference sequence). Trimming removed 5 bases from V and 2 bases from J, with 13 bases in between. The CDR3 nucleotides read TGCAGTGCTCGACTTGGCGGGACCTACAATGAGCAGTTCTTC. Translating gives CSARLGGTYNEQFF.

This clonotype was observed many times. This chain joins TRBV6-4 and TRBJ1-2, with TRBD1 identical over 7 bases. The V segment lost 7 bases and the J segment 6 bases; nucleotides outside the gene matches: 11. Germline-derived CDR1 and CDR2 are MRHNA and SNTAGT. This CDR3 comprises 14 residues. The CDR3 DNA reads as TGTGCCAGCACCCCATGGGCCACAGGGGATGGCTACACCTTC. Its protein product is CASTPWATGDGYTF.

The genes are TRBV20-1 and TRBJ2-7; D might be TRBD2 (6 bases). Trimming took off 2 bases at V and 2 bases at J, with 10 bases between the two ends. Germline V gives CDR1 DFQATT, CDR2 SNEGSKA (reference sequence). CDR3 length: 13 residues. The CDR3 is CSARKRVAYEQYF. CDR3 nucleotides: TGCAGTGCTAGAAAGCGGGTCGCCTACGAGCAGTACTTC.

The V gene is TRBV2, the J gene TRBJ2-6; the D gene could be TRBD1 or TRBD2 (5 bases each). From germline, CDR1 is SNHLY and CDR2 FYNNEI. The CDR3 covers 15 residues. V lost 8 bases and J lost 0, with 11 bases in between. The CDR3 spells CASGDGYSGANVLTF. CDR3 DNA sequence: TGTGCCAGCGGGGACGGGTACTCTGGGGCCAACGTCCTGACTTTC. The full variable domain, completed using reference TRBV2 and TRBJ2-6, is EPEVTQTPSHQVTQMGQEVILRCVPISNHLYFYWYRQILGQKVEFLVSFYNNEISEKSEIFDDQFSVERPDGSNFTLKIRSTKLEDSAMYFCASGDGYSGANVLTFGAGSRLTVL.

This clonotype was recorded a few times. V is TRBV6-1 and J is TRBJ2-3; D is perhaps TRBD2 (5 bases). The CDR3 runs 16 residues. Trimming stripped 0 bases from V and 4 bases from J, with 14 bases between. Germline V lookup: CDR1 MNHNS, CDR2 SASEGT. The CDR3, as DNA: TGTGCCAGCAGTGAAGCCCTTACTAGGGATGCAGATACGCAGTATTTT. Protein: CASSEALTRDADTQYF.

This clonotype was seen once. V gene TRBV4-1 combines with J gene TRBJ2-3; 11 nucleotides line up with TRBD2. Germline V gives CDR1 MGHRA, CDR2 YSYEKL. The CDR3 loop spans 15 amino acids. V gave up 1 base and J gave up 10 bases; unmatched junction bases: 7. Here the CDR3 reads CASSQGLAGPLAQYF. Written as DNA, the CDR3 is TGCGCCAGCAGCCAAGGACTAGCGGGACCCCTCGCGCAGTATTTT.

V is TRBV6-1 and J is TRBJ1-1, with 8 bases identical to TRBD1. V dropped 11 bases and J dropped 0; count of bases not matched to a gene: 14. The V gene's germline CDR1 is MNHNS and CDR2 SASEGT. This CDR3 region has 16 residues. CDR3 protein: CAVRPKTGVLNTEAFF. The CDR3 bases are TGTGCCGTCCGACCGAAGACAGGGGTCCTGAACACTGAAGCTTTCTTT.

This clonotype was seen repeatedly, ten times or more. CDR3 bases: TGTGCCAGCAGCTTACTAGGACAGGGTAACACCGGGGAGCTGTTTTTT. Translated: CASSLLGQGNTGELFF. The rearrangement links TRBV7-3 to TRBJ2-2; 8 positions match TRBD1. CDR1 SGHTA and CDR2 FQGTGA come from the germline V gene. J gave up 2 bases and V 2 bases, and 4 bases lay outside the gene matches. This CDR3 contains 16 residues.

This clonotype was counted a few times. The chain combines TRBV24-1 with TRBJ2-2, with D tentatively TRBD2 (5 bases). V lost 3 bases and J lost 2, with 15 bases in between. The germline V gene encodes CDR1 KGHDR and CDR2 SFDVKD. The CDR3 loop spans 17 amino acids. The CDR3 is CATSDPASGPNTGELFF. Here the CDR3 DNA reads TGTGCCACCAGTGATCCTGCCAGCGGACCTAACACCGGGGAGCTGTTTTTT.

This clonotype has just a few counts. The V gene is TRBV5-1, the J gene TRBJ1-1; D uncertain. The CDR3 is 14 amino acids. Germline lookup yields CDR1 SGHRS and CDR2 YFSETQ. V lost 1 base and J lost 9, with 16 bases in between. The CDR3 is CASSLLGGLGQAFF. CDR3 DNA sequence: TGCGCCAGCAGCTTGTTAGGAGGTCTAGGACAAGCTTTCTTT.

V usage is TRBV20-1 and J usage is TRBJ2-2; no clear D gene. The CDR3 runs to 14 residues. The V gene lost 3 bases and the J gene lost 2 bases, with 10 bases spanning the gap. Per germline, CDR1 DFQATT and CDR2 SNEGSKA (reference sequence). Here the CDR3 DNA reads TGCAGTGCTAGTAGGGCCGGTAACACCGGGGAGCTGTTTTTT. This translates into CSASRAGNTGELFF.

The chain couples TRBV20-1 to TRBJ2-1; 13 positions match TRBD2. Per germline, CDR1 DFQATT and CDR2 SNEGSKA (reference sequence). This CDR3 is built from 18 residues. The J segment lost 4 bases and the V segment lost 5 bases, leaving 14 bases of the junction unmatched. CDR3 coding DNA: TGCAGTGCTCTTCGAGGGACTAGCGGGACAGGGGCATACAATGAGCAGTTCTTC. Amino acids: CSALRGTSGTGAYNEQFF.

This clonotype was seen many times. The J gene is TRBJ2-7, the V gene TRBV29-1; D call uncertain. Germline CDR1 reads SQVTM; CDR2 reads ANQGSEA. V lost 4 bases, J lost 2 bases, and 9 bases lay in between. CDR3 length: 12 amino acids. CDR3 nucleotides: TGCAGCGTTGTATCTACCACCTACGAGCAGTACTTC. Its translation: CSVVSTTYEQYF.

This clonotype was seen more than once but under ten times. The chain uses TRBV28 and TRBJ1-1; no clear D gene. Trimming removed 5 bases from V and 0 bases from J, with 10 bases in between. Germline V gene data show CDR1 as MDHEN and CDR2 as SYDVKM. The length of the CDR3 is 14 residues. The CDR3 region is CASSTVRMNTEAFF. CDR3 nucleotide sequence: TGTGCCAGCAGTACTGTAAGGATGAACACTGAAGCTTTCTTT.

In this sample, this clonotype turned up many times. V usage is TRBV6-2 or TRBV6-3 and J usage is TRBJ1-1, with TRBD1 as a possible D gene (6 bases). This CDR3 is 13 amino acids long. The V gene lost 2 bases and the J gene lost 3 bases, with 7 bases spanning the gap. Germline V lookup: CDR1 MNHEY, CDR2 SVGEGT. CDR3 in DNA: TGTGCCAGCAGTTACAGGGGGGACACTGAAGCTTTCTTT. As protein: CASSYRGDTEAFF.

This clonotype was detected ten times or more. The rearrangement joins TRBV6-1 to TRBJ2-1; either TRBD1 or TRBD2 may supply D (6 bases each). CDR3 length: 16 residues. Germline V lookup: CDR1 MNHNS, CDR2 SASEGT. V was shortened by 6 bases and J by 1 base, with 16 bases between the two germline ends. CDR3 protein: CASREEGRGSYNEQFF. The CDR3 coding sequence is TGTGCCAGCAGGGAGGAGGGCAGGGGATCCTACAATGAGCAGTTCTTC.

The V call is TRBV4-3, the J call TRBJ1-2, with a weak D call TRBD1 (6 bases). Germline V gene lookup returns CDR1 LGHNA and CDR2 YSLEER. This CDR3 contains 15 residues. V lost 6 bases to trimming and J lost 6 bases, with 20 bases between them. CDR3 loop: CASRLSSGGENGYTF. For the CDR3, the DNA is TGCGCCAGCAGACTCTCTTCGGGGGGCGAGAATGGCTACACCTTC.

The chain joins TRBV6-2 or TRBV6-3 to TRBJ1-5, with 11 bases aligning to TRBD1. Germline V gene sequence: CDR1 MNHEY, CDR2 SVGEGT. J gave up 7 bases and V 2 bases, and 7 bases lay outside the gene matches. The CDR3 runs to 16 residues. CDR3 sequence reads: CASSYTGTGGGQPQHF. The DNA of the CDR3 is TGTGCCAGCAGTTACACGGGGACAGGGGGAGGACAGCCCCAGCATTTT.

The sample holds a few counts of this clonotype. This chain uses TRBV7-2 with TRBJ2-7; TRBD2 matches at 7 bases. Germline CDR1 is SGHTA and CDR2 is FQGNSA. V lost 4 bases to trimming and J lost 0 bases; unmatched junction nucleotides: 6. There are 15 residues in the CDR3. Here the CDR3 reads CASSSAGFRSYEQYF. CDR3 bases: TGTGCCAGCAGCTCAGCGGGATTCCGCTCCTACGAGCAGTACTTC.

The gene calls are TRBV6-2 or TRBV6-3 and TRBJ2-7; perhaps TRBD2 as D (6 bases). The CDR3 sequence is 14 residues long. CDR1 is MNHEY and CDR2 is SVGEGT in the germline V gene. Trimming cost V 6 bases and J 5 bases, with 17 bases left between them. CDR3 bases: TGTGCCAGCAGCTACGGGACTCTCACAGACGAGCAGTACTTC. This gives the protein CASSYGTLTDEQYF.

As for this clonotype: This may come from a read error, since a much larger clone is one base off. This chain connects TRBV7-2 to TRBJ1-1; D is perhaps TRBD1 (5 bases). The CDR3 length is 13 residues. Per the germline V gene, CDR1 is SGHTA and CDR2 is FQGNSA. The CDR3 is CASSLVTSRGASF. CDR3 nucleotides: TGTGCCAGCAGCTTAGTGACGTCCCGAGGGGCTTCCTTT.

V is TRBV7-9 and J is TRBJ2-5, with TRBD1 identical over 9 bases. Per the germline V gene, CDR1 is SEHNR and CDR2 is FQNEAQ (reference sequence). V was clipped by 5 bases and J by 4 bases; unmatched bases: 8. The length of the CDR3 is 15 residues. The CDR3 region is CASSHSTGGRETQYF. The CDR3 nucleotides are TGTGCCAGCAGCCATTCGACAGGGGGAAGAGAGACCCAGTACTTC.

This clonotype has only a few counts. The DNA of the CDR3 is TGTGCCAGCAGCCCTACCCCGATCGGCGGGGGAGGAGGCAATGAGCAGTTCTTC. This gives the protein CASSPTPIGGGGGNEQFF. The chain links TRBV11-1 to TRBJ2-1, with TRBD2 matching over 7 bases. There are 18 residues in the CDR3. The V gene end was trimmed by 5 bases and the J gene end by 6 bases; junction bases not matched to a gene: 19. Germline loops: CDR1 SGHAT, CDR2 FQDESV (reference sequence).

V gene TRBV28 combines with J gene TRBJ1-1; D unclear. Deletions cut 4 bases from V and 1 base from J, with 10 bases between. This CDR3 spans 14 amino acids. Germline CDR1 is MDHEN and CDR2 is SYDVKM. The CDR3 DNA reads TGTGCCAGCAGTTACCCATGGCAGAACACTGAAGCTTTCTTT. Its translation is CASSYPWQNTEAFF.

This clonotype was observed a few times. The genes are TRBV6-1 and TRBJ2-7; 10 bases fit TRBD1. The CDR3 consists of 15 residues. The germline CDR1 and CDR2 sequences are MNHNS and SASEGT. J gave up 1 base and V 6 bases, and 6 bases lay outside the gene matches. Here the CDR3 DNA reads TGTGCCAGCAGGCGGACAGGGGGATTATCCTACGAGCAGTACTTC. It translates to CASRRTGGLSYEQYF.